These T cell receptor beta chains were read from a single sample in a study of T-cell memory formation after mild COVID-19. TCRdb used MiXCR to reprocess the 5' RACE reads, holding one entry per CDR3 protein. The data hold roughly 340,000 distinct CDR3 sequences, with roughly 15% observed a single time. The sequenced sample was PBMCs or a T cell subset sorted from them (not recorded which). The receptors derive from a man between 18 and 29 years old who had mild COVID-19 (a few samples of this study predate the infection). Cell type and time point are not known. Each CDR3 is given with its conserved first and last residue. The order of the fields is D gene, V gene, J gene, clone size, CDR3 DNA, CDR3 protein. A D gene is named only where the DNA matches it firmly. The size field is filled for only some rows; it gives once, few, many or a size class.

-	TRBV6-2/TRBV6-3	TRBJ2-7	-	TGTGCCAGCGGGTCATCGGTGGAGCAGTACTTC	CASGSSVEQYF
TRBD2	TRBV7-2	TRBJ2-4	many	TGTGCCAGCAGCTCGCCTCCGGGACTAGCGGGGGGGCGAGGGGAAAACATTCAGTACTTC	CASSSPPGLAGGRGENIQYF
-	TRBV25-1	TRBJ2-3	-	TGTGCCAGCAGCGGGGCTCATAGCACAGATACGCAGTATTTT	CASSGAHSTDTQYF
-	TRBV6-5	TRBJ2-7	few	TGTGCCAGCAGGTTCGCAGGGTCCTACGAGCAGTACTTC	CASRFAGSYEQYF
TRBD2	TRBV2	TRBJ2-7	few	TGTGCCAGCAGTGAACTAGCGGGGGGTCCGGCTTACGAGCAGTACTTC	CASSELAGGPAYEQYF
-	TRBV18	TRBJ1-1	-	TGTGCCAGCTCACTAACGACAGACTTGAACACTGAAGCTTTCTTT	CASSLTTDLNTEAFF
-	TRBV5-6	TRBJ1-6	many	TGTGCCAGCACCTTTCAGGAATTCACACCCCTCCACTTT	CASTFQEFTPLHF
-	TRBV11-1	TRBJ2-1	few	TGTGCCAGCAGCTTACTGCGCGAGCAGTTCTTC	CASSLLREQFF
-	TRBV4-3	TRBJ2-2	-	TGCGCCAGCAGCCAAGATCCAGAGCCTTTCACCGGGGAGCTGTTTTTT	CASSQDPEPFTGELFF
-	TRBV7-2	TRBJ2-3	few	TGTGCCAGCAGCTTGCAGCCGGGGGGCACAGATACGCAGTATTTT	CASSLQPGGTDTQYF
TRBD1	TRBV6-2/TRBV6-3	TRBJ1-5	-	TGTGCCAGCAGGCCGACAGGGGTCAACAATCAGCCCCAGCATTTT	CASRPTGVNNQPQHF
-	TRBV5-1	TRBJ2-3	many	TGCGCCAGCAGCCCGGGGCACATGGATACGCAGTATTTT	CASSPGHMDTQYF
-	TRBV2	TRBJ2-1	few	TGTGCCAGCAGTGCCCAGGGAGGTGAGCAGTTCTTC	CASSAQGGEQFF
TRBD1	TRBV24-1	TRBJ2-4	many	TGTGCCACCAGTGCCACCGACAGGGACCCGAGCATTCAGTACTTC	CATSATDRDPSIQYF
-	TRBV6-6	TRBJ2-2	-	TGTGCCAGCAGTTACGGTCATGACACCGCCGGGGAGCTGTTTTTT	CASSYGHDTAGELFF
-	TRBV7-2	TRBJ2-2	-	TGTGCCAGCAGCTTCGTGACTTTGAACACCGGGGAGCTGTTTTTT	CASSFVTLNTGELFF
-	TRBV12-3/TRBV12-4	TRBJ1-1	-	TGTGCCAGCAGTTTAGCTGTGGGGGGGGAAACTGAAGCTTTCTTT	CASSLAVGGETEAFF
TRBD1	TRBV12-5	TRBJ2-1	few	TGTGCTAGTGGTTTGCCCCGCGACAGGGGGTTTAAGAATGAGCAGTTCTTC	CASGLPRDRGFKNEQFF
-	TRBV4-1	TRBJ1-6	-	TGCGCCAGCAGCCTACGGGGAGGGGCCGCCAATTCACCCCTCCACTTT	CASSLRGGAANSPLHF
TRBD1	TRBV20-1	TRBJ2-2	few	TGCAGTGCCCGACCCTGGGACAGGGGATCCGGGGAGCTGTTTTTT	CSARPWDRGSGELFF
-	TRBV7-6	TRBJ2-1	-	TGTGCCAGCAGCTTAGTCGCGGGGACCTGGGCTGAGCAGTTCTTC	CASSLVAGTWAEQFF
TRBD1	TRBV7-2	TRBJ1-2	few	TGTGCCAGCAGCCCGGACAGGGGTGACCGCTACACCTTC	CASSPDRGDRYTF
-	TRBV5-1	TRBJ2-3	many	TGCGCCAGCAGCTTGGGACGGTCACGGGATACGCAGTATTTT	CASSLGRSRDTQYF
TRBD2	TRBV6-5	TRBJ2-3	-	TGTGCCAGCAGTTACCTTAGCGGGGGAACTAGCACAGATACGCAGTATTTT	CASSYLSGGTSTDTQYF
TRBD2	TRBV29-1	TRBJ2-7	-	TGCAGCGTTGGGGGACTACAAAGGTACGAGCAGTACTTC	CSVGGLQRYEQYF
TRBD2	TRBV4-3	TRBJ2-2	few	TGCGCCAGCAGCCAGAATAGCGGGCCCTTCACCGGGGAGCTGTTTTTT	CASSQNSGPFTGELFF
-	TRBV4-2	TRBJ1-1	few	TGTGCCAGCAGCCAGGGTTTAGGGGGCACTGAAGCTTTCTTT	CASSQGLGGTEAFF
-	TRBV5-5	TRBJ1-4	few	TGTGCCAGCAGTGGGGGGGGCGTTAATGAAAAACTGTTTTTT	CASSGGGVNEKLFF
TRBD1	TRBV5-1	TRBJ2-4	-	TGCGCCAGCAGCCCTCGGACAGGGACAAACATTCAGTACTTC	CASSPRTGTNIQYF
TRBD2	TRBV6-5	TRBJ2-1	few	TGTGCCAGCAGTTACTCGGGGGGGTCCTACAATGAGCAGTTCTTC	CASSYSGGSYNEQFF
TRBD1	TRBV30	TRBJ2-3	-	TGTGCCTGGAAACGGGGACAGGGTAGCACAGATACGCAGTATTTT	CAWKRGQGSTDTQYF
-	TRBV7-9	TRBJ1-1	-	TGTGCCAGCAGCTTAACAGATAGTGACAGCGAAGCTTTCTTT	CASSLTDSDSEAFF
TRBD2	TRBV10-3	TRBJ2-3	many	TGTGCCATCAGTGGGGGACTAGCCCAACACACAGATACGCAGTATTTT	CAISGGLAQHTDTQYF
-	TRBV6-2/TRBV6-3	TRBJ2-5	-	TGTGCCAGCAGCAAGGGGACGACCCAAGAGACCCAGTACTTC	CASSKGTTQETQYF
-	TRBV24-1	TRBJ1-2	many	TGTGCCACCAGTGATTTCCCTCGATCCTATGGCTACACCTTC	CATSDFPRSYGYTF
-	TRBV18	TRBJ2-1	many	TGTGCCAGCTCAGTGGGACTCGCCGGAGGTGAGCAGTTCTTC	CASSVGLAGGEQFF
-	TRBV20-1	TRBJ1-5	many	TGCAGTGCAACTACAGGGATCGGTCAGCCCCAGCATTTT	CSATTGIGQPQHF
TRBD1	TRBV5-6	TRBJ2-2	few	TGTGCCAGCAGCTCGGGACAGGACAACACCGGGGAGCTGTTTTTT	CASSSGQDNTGELFF
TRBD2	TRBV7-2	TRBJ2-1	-	TGTGCCAGCAGCTTATATACTAGCGGCGTATCTGAGCAGTTCTTC	CASSLYTSGVSEQFF
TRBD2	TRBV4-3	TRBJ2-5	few	TGCGCCAGCAGCCAAGGACCCGGGACTAGCAAGACCCAGTACTTC	CASSQGPGTSKTQYF
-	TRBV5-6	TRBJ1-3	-	TGTGCCAGCAGCTTCGGCCGTCACTCTGGAAACACCATATATTTT	CASSFGRHSGNTIYF
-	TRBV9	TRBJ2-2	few	TGTGCCAGCAGCGTAGACCCGTCTTGGGACACCGGGGAGCTGTTTTTT	CASSVDPSWDTGELFF
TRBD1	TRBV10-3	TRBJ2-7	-	TGTGCCATCAGAGGGTTCGGGACAGGGACCGAGCAGTACTTC	CAIRGFGTGTEQYF
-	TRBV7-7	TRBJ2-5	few	TGTGCTAGCAGCTCCCAGGGTACAGAGACCCAGTACTTC	CASSSQGTETQYF
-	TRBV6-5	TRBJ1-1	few	TGTGCCAGCAGTTACGTCGGACCGAGAATGAACACTGAAGCTTTCTTT	CASSYVGPRMNTEAFF